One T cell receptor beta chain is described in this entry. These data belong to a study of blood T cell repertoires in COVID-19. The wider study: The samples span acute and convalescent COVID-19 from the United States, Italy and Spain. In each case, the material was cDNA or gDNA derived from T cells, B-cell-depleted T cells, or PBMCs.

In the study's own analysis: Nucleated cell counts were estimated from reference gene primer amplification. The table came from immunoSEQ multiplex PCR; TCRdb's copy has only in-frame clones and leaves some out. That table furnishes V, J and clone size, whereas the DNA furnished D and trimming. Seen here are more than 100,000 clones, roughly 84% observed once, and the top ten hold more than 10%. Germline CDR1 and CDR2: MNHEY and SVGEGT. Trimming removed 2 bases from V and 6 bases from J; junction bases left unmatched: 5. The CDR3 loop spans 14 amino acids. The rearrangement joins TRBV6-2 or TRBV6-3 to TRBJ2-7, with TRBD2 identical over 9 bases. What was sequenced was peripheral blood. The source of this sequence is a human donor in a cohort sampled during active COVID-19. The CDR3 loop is CASSYGTSFGEQYF. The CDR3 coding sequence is TGTGCCAGCAGTTACGGGACTAGCTTCGGCGAGCAGTACTTC.